Here is one T cell receptor (beta chain) with its context. Germline CDR1 reads MDHEN; CDR2 reads SYDVKM. The CDR3 has 15 amino acids. With 6 bases clipped from V and 10 bases from J, the junction kept 13 bases outside the gene matches. This specimen comes from a study of blood T cell repertoires in COVID-19. Study in general: Acute and convalescent COVID-19 specimens originated in the United States, Italy and Spain. The analysed material was cDNA or gDNA that came from T cells, B-cell-depleted T cells, or PBMCs.

Methods used by the authors: The authors estimated nucleated cell counts from reference gene primer amplification. The method was immunoSEQ multiplex PCR; TCRdb's version includes in-frame clones alone and lacks a portion of them. The V and J calls and clone size were taken over from that table, and D and trimming were inferred from the DNA. Of roughly 72,000 clones listed, 80% are singletons. Material for sequencing was peripheral blood. The clonotype comes from a man aged 70-80 years who had recovered from COVID-19. The genes are TRBV28 and TRBJ2-1; 9 positions agree with TRBD1. CDR3 in DNA: TGTGCCAGCAGGCCGGGCCGGGACAGGGCTTTCGAGCAGTTCTTC. It specifies CASRPGRDRAFEQFF.